This section outlines one T cell receptor beta chain sequence together with its context. These data originate in a study of technical replicates of blood from a handful of donors. Measured with immunoSEQ multiplex PCR; TCRdb has only the in-frame clones, and not every one. The table shows 85,000 to 100,000 clones, with approximately 94% occurring only once. Germline V gives CDR1 MNHEY, CDR2 SVGAGI. Trimming shortened V by 2 bases and J by 0 bases, and 8 bases separated the two germline ends. The CDR3 has 15 residues. Sequencing input: T cells isolated from PBMCs. The chain carries TRBV6-5 and TRBJ2-1; D is perhaps TRBD1 (6 bases). The receptor was isolated from a human donor in good health. The CDR3 DNA reads TGTGCCAGCAGTTACCAGGGGCCCTCCTACAATGAGCAGTTCTTC. Its protein is CASSYQGPSYNEQFF.